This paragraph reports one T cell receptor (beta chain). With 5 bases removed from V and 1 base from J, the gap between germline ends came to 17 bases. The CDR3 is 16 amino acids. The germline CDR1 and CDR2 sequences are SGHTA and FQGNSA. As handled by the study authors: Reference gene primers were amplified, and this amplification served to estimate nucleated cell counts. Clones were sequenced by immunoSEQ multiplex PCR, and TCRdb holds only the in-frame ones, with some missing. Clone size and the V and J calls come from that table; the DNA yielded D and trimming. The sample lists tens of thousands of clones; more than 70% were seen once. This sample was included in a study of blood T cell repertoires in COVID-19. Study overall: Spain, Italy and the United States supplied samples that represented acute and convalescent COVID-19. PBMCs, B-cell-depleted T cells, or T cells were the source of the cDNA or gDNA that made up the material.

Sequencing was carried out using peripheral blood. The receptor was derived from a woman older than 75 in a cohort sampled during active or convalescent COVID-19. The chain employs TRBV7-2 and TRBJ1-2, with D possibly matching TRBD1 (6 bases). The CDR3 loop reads CASSPIDRPNNYGYTF. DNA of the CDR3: TGTGCCAGCAGCCCCATAGACAGGCCGAATAACTATGGCTACACCTTC.